This TCR beta chain was captured by sequencing in a study of blood T cell repertoires in COVID-19. As for the study in general: The United States, Italy and Spain supplied acute and convalescent COVID-19 samples. In each case, the material was cDNA or gDNA derived from T cells, B-cell-depleted T cells, or PBMCs.

The junction had 1 base not matched to a gene; V was cut back by 0 bases and J by 1 base. CDR3 length: 17 residues. The germline V gene has CDR1 LGHNA and CDR2 YNFKEQ. This clone is a singleton in its sample. Per the study methods: How many nucleated cells were present was estimated from reference gene primer amplification. The data were produced by immunoSEQ multiplex PCR, yet TCRdb's version contains in-frame clones alone and is incomplete. V and J calls and clone size come straight from that table; D and trimming were deduced from the DNA. The sample contains 65,000 to 70,000 clones, about 86% of which appear only once.

The chain couples TRBV4-2 to TRBJ2-3; 13 bases line up with TRBD2. The sequencing input was peripheral blood. The clonotype was recovered from a woman aged 55 to 70 with acute or convalescent COVID-19. CDR3 residues: CASSQELAGGGTDTQYF. Here the CDR3 DNA reads TGTGCCAGCAGCCAAGAACTAGCGGGAGGGGGCACAGATACGCAGTATTTT.